A selection of T cell receptor beta chains follows, all from one sample in a study of shared clonotypes between healthy human individuals. Measured with immunoSEQ multiplex PCR; TCRdb has only the in-frame clones, and not every one. The sample holds hundreds of thousands of clones, under 80% seen once. The sample was memory CD4+ T cells sorted from blood. The receptors come from a woman aged 25-40 years in good health. CDR3s include the opening cysteine and the closing phenylalanine or tryptophan. Fields, in order: clone size, CDR3 length, V gene, J gene, D gene, CDR3 DNA, CDR3 protein. The D gene is left open where the match is weak. Clone size is given for some rows only: seen once, a few or many times, or a class if the clone is expanded.

.,14,TRBV6-6,TRBJ2-7,.,TGTGCCAGCAGTCAACGGACAGAACCCTACGAGCAGTACTTC,CASSQRTEPYEQYF
.,16,TRBV19,TRBJ1-1,.,TGTGCCAGTTCTCAAGGGTACAGGGTGGGTGAGCCTGAAGCTTTCTTT,CASSQGYRVGEPEAFF
.,14,TRBV7-9,TRBJ2-5,.,TGTGCCAGCGCCATATTGGCCTCTGAAGAGACCCAGTACTTC,CASAILASEETQYF
.,15,TRBV4-2,TRBJ2-1,.,TGTGCCAGCAGCTTGTCGGCAGGGGCGTACAATGAGCAGTTCTTC,CASSLSAGAYNEQFF
few,14,TRBV19,TRBJ2-2,.,TGTGCCAGTAGTATAGGGCTGGCGGGAGGGGAGCTGTTTTTT,CASSIGLAGGELFF
.,14,TRBV19,TRBJ1-2,.,TGTGCCAGTAGTAACCGACAGCTAAGCTATGGCTACACCTTC,CASSNRQLSYGYTF
.,16,TRBV5-5,TRBJ1-2,.,TGTGCCAGCAGCTTGGCGGGCCGAGGACACAACTATGGCTACACCTTC,CASSLAGRGHNYGYTF
.,15,TRBV29-1,TRBJ1-4,.,TGCAGCGCCCTGAGGAGGGACGGGATATGGCAAAAACTGTTTTTT,CSALRRDGIWQKLFF
.,14,TRBV5-1,TRBJ1-1,.,TGCGCCAGCAGCGTTACCGGGACTGCCACTGAAGCTTTCTTT,CASSVTGTATEAFF
.,15,TRBV14,TRBJ2-5,.,TGTGCCAGCAGCCAAGATCTGGGGAAGCAAGAGACCCAGTACTTC,CASSQDLGKQETQYF
few,12,TRBV5-1,TRBJ1-3,.,TGCGCCAGCAGCTTGGACGCAAACACCATATATTTT,CASSLDANTIYF
.,14,TRBV6-1,TRBJ1-2,.,TGTGCCAGCAGCGGCAATGGAGGGGGCTATGGCTACACCTTC,CASSGNGGGYGYTF
few,16,TRBV5-1,TRBJ2-5,TRBD1,TGCGCCAGCAGCCCACAGGGGGCTTCTCCAGGAGAGACCCAGTACTTC,CASSPQGASPGETQYF
few,13,TRBV27,TRBJ1-1,.,TGTGCCAGCAGTTTGCTGGGGGCCGCTGAAGCTTTCTTT,CASSLLGAAEAFF
few,13,TRBV6-6,TRBJ1-1,TRBD1,TGTGCCAGCAGTCCACAGGGACAGCTTGAAGCTTTCTTT,CASSPQGQLEAFF
many,13,TRBV6-1,TRBJ1-2,TRBD1,TGTGCCAGCAGACACGGACAGGAGGGTGGCTACACCTTC,CASRHGQEGGYTF
.,13,TRBV28,TRBJ1-5,.,TGTGCCAGCAGAACTTATGGCAATCAGCCCCAGCATTTT,CASRTYGNQPQHF
.,14,TRBV7-3,TRBJ2-5,TRBD2,TGTGCCAGCAGCTCCGGGACTATGAGGGAGACCCAGTACTTC,CASSSGTMRETQYF
.,16,TRBV5-3,TRBJ1-4,TRBD1,TGTGCCTTCCTCGACAGGGGGCTGACTTTATTTGAAAAACTGTTTTTT,CAFLDRGLTLFEKLFF
.,11,TRBV28,TRBJ2-3,.,TGTGCCAGCAGTTCACCAGATACGCAGTATTTT,CASSSPDTQYF
few,15,TRBV25-1,TRBJ2-3,TRBD2,TGTGCCAGCAGCGTTAGCGGGAGGAGGACAGATACGCAGTATTTT,CASSVSGRRTDTQYF
few,12,TRBV29-1,TRBJ2-7,.,TGCAGCGTTGTAGGGGCGGCATACGAGCAGTACTTC,CSVVGAAYEQYF
.,14,TRBV12-5,TRBJ1-1,.,TGTGCTAGTGGTTTGGGCCCCCAGGACACTGAAGCTTTCTTT,CASGLGPQDTEAFF
.,18,TRBV4-2,TRBJ2-3,TRBD2,TGTGCCAGCAGCCCTCGGACTAGCGGGAGGGAGGGGACAGATACGCAGTATTTT,CASSPRTSGREGTDTQYF
.,17,TRBV5-5,TRBJ2-3,TRBD2,TGTGCCAGCAGCTCGGGGACTAGCGGTTCTCTCACAGATACGCAGTATTTT,CASSSGTSGSLTDTQYF
once,15,TRBV10-3,TRBJ1-1,.,TGTGCCATCAGTGAGTCGACACAGCTGAACACTGAAGCTTTCTTT,CAISESTQLNTEAFF
.,14,TRBV6-5,TRBJ2-7,TRBD2,TGTGCCAGCAGGCTAGCGGGAGGTAGATACGAGCAGTACTTC,CASRLAGGRYEQYF
.,15,TRBV5-1,TRBJ2-5,.,TGCGCCAGCAGCGCGGGGGCGTCGGGACAAGAGACCCAGTACTTC,CASSAGASGQETQYF
.,14,TRBV7-2,TRBJ2-2,TRBD2,TGTGCCAGCATGAGCGGGAGAAACACCGGGGAGCTGTTTTTT,CASMSGRNTGELFF